The clone carrying this T cell receptor (beta chain) was recorded once. Its antigen is unknown. Using immunoSEQ multiplex PCR, the repertoire was profiled, and TCRdb retains in-frame clones only, with some absent. The sample shows 40,000 to 55,000 clones, about 74% of them seen only once. After removal of 7 bases from V and 1 base from J, the junction contained 6 bases not matched to a gene. Per germline, CDR1 MNHNY and CDR2 SVGAGI (reference sequence). The length of the CDR3 is 14 residues. The data originate from a study of vaccination effects on CD4 cells after COVID-19. Study in general: In the ViraFEST assay, antigen-specific CD4+ clonotypes were identified by expansion after peptide-pool stimulation.

Upon completion of under eleven days in culture, CD4+ T cells were isolated. Sometime from March through December 2020, the person acquired a SARS-CoV-2 infection that PCR confirmed. The V call is TRBV6-6, the J call TRBJ2-7; 8 bases line up with TRBD2. The sequences come from CD4+ T cells from PBMCs cultured without peptide, collected before COVID-19 vaccination. The sequence was collected from a human donor who had a prior SARS-CoV-2 infection. The CDR3 here is CASKAAGESYEQYF. CDR3 in DNA: TGTGCCAGCAAGGCAGCGGGGGAGTCCTACGAGCAGTACTTC.